This T cell receptor (beta chain) was sequenced in a study of cytomegalovirus exposure and HLA in healthy donors. The PCR used 60 Vbeta and 13 Jbeta primers. Data came from immunoSEQ multiplex PCR; TCRdb stores just in-frame clones and leaves some out. The sample lists around 130,000 clones; 73% were seen once. Looked up from germline, CDR1 is SGHNT and CDR2 is YYREEE (reference sequence). The J segment lost 3 bases and the V segment lost 3 bases, leaving 4 bases of the junction unmatched. This CDR3 region has 14 residues. This receptor was taken from a woman aged 40 to 50 in good health and CMV-seropositive. J is TRBJ2-3 and V is TRBV5-4; the match to TRBD2 covers 7 bases. The sample consisted of PBMCs. The CDR3 sequence is CASSWGRDTDTQYF. CDR3 sequence (DNA): TGTGCCAGCAGCTGGGGGAGGGATACAGATACGCAGTATTTT.